Listed below are T cell receptor beta chains from one sample, sequenced in a study of blood T cells in healthy people across ages. MiXCR, run by TCRdb on the 5' RACE reads, gives a single entry per CDR3 protein. The sample has fewer than 2,000,000 distinct CDR3 sequences, about two fifths seen once. Material: blood. All receptors come from a human donor in good health. CDR3s include the opening cysteine and the closing phenylalanine or tryptophan. D genes are given only for firm matches. The listing skips clone size in some rows; elsewhere it reads once, few, many or a size class.

>TRBJ1-6|TRBV27|NA|few
CASSFGRNNSPLHF
TGTGCCAGCAGTTTCGGGAGAAATAATTCACCCCTCCACTTT
>TRBJ2-5|TRBV11-1|NA|few
CASSLGWSDQETQYF
TGTGCCAGCAGCTTGGGGTGGTCTGATCAAGAGACCCAGTACTTC
>TRBJ1-1|TRBV7-9|NA|once
CASSLDRWSTEAFF
TGTGCCAGCAGCTTAGACCGCTGGAGCACTGAAGCTTTCTTT
>TRBJ1-2|TRBV4-1|TRBD1|NA
CASSQGGQRSYGYTF
TGCGCCAGCAGCCAGGGGGGACAGAGGAGCTATGGCTACACCTTC
>TRBJ1-6|TRBV10-3|TRBD1|NA
CAISNRGNSYNSPLHF
TGTGCCATCAGTAACAGGGGGAACTCCTATAATTCACCCCTCCACTTT
>TRBJ2-1|TRBV12-3/TRBV12-4|NA|many
CASSFSYNEQFF
TGTGCCAGCAGCTTCTCCTACAATGAGCAGTTCTTC
>TRBJ2-1|TRBV12-3/TRBV12-4|TRBD2|few
CASSPPAGGQFF
TGTGCCAGCAGTCCGCCAGCGGGGGGGCAGTTCTTC
>TRBJ2-2|TRBV4-3|NA|NA
CASSQEGRTNTGELFF
TGCGCCAGCAGCCAAGAAGGAAGGACAAACACCGGGGAGCTGTTTTTT
>TRBJ1-2|TRBV7-9|NA|NA
CASSTRGMEDDGYTF
TGTGCCAGCAGCACGAGGGGGATGGAGGACGATGGCTACACCTTC
>TRBJ1-1|TRBV12-5|NA|few
CASGLETGTEAFF
TGTGCTAGTGGTTTGGAGACGGGGACTGAAGCTTTCTTT
>TRBJ1-2|TRBV19|TRBD1|NA
CAGRTGDGYTF
TGTGCCGGGAGGACAGGGGATGGCTACACCTTC
>TRBJ1-2|TRBV6-5|NA|NA
CASSYGPASGYGYTF
TGTGCCAGCAGTTACGGGCCGGCAAGTGGCTATGGCTACACCTTC
>TRBJ2-7|TRBV20-1|NA|NA
CSAAISPSGEQYF
TGCAGCGCGGCTATTTCTCCCTCCGGCGAGCAGTACTTC
>TRBJ2-1|TRBV4-3|TRBD1|few
CASSQEIGQGYNEQFF
TGCGCCAGCAGCCAGGAGATTGGACAGGGCTACAATGAGCAGTTCTTC
>TRBJ2-7|TRBV20-1|TRBD1|NA
CSARDLGTENPYEQDF
TGCAGTGCTAGAGATCTGGGGACAGAAAATCCCTACGAGCAGGACTTC
>TRBJ2-7|TRBV11-3|NA|NA
CASSLDRGAGEQYF
TGTGCCAGCAGCTTAGACAGGGGCGCCGGCGAGCAGTACTTC
>TRBJ1-5|TRBV12-3/TRBV12-4|NA|NA
CASSFAGLPQHF
TGTGCCAGCAGTTTCGCCGGGCTGCCCCAGCATTTT
>TRBJ2-7|TRBV2|TRBD1|NA
CASRDGTGIPYEQYF
TGTGCCAGCAGGGACGGGACAGGGATACCCTACGAGCAGTACTTC
>TRBJ2-3|TRBV7-3|TRBD2|NA
CASSLRTSGGLFLDTQYF
TGTGCCAGCAGCCTTCGGACTAGCGGGGGTCTATTTTTGGATACGCAGTATTTT
>TRBJ1-2|TRBV7-9|TRBD1|NA
CASGPGTGGNYGYTF
TGTGCCAGCGGCCCGGGGACAGGGGGCAACTATGGCTACACCTTC
>TRBJ2-1|TRBV6-2/TRBV6-3|TRBD2|few
CASSSRGTSGTSSYNEQFF
TGTGCCAGCAGTTCCCGAGGGACTAGCGGGACAAGCTCCTACAATGAGCAGTTCTTC
>TRBJ2-4|TRBV7-2|NA|NA
CASSHRELVKNIQYF
TGTGCCAGCAGCCACCGGGAATTAGTCAAAAACATTCAGTACTTC
>TRBJ1-2|TRBV7-9|NA|NA
CASSPGETNYGYTF
TGTGCCAGCAGCCCCGGCGAAACTAACTATGGCTACACCTTC
>TRBJ2-6|TRBV15|TRBD2|NA
CATSRDYGGSSGANVLTF
TGTGCCACCAGCAGAGATTATGGCGGGAGCTCTGGGGCCAACGTCCTGACTTTC
>TRBJ1-4|TRBV2|NA|NA
CASIRGGANEKLFF
TGTGCCAGCATCCGTGGAGGGGCTAATGAAAAACTGTTTTTT
>TRBJ1-2|TRBV12-3/TRBV12-4|TRBD1|NA
CAGSLLFDRGPDGYTF
TGTGCCGGCAGTTTATTATTCGACAGGGGGCCGGATGGCTACACCTTC
>TRBJ2-5|TRBV5-8|NA|NA
CASSLDARGRETQYF
TGTGCCAGCAGCTTGGATGCTCGGGGTCGGGAGACCCAGTACTTC
>TRBJ2-1|TRBV7-2|NA|NA
CASSFTTNYNEQFF
TGTGCCAGCAGCTTTACAACTAATTACAATGAGCAGTTCTTC
>TRBJ1-2|TRBV29-1|TRBD1|NA
CSVATGVRDGYTF
TGCAGCGTTGCCACAGGGGTGAGGGATGGCTACACCTTC
>TRBJ2-7|TRBV25-1|TRBD2|NA
CASSVAGARYEQYF
TGTGCCAGCAGTGTAGCGGGGGCCAGATACGAGCAGTACTTC
>TRBJ2-1|TRBV4-3|NA|NA
CASSHTGFSIDEQFF
TGCGCCAGCAGCCATACAGGGTTCTCGATAGATGAGCAGTTCTTC
>TRBJ2-5|TRBV29-1|TRBD2|NA
CSVESGGLRETQYF
TGCAGCGTTGAGTCGGGGGGGTTGCGAGAGACCCAGTACTTC
>TRBJ1-4|TRBV14|NA|NA
CASSQDHGAEEKLFF
TGTGCCAGCAGCCAAGACCACGGCGCGGAGGAAAAACTGTTTTTT
>TRBJ2-7|TRBV28|NA|NA
CASTKSGTASYEQYF
TGTGCCAGCACAAAATCCGGGACGGCCTCCTACGAGCAGTACTTC
>TRBJ1-2|TRBV3-1|TRBD1|few
CASSQDLTGGRKHGYTF
TGTGCCAGCAGCCAAGATCTGACAGGGGGCCGTAAGCATGGCTACACCTTC
>TRBJ1-2|TRBV4-3|NA|few
CASSRDRQANYGYTF
TGCGCCAGCAGCCGCGACAGGCAAGCTAACTATGGCTACACCTTC
>TRBJ2-3|TRBV5-1|TRBD2|few
CASNRDYLEDTQYF
TGCGCCAGCAACCGGGACTATTTAGAGGATACGCAGTATTTT
>TRBJ1-2|TRBV6-5|TRBD1|few
CASRQGQGSYGYTF
TGTGCCAGCAGACAGGGACAGGGGAGTTATGGCTACACCTTC
>TRBJ1-1|TRBV7-2|NA|few
CASSSFMNTEAFF
TGTGCCAGCAGTTCCTTTATGAACACTGAAGCTTTCTTT
>TRBJ2-3|TRBV27|TRBD2|NA
CASSPAAAGGGYTQYF
TGTGCCAGCAGTCCAGCCGCCGCCGGGGGGGGATATACGCAGTATTTT
>TRBJ1-2|TRBV20-1|NA|few
CSGGGHYGYTF
TGCAGCGGGGGCGGCCACTATGGCTACACCTTC
>TRBJ1-2|TRBV3-1|NA|few
CASSQVYQPKRVYGYTF
TGTGCCAGCAGCCAAGTTTATCAACCCAAAAGGGTCTATGGCTACACCTTC
>TRBJ2-1|TRBV9|TRBD1|few
CASSDQGAPYNEQFF
TGTGCCAGCAGCGACCAGGGGGCACCCTACAATGAGCAGTTCTTC
>TRBJ1-2|TRBV2|NA|NA
CAIPMGAYGYTF
TGTGCCATCCCGATGGGTGCCTATGGCTACACCTTC
>TRBJ2-3|TRBV7-2|NA|NA
CATGQTDTQYF
TGTGCCACCGGCCAGACAGATACGCAGTATTTT
>TRBJ1-1|TRBV18|NA|NA
CASSPTVSTEAFF
TGTGCCAGCTCACCGACAGTTTCCACTGAAGCTTTCTTT
>TRBJ1-4|TRBV7-8|NA|few
CASSSRARGAGATNEKLFF
TGTGCCAGCAGCTCAAGAGCTCGTGGAGCGGGGGCAACTAATGAAAAACTGTTTTTT
>TRBJ1-5|TRBV29-1|NA|NA
CSVEQGIQQPQHF
TGCAGCGTTGAACAGGGGATTCAGCAGCCCCAGCATTTT
>TRBJ1-1|TRBV5-1|TRBD1|few
CASSLTGTGDTEAFF
TGTGCCAGCAGCTTGACCGGGACAGGGGACACTGAAGCTTTCTTT
>TRBJ2-3|TRBV6-6|TRBD2|few
CATQRGALFSTDTQYF
TGTGCCACCCAGCGGGGGGCGCTTTTCAGCACAGATACGCAGTATTTT
>TRBJ2-3|TRBV5-1|NA|few
CASSLNPSDPTDTQYF
TGCGCCAGCAGCTTAAACCCTAGCGACCCCACAGATACGCAGTATTTT
>TRBJ2-7|TRBV9|NA|NA
CASSLGPGASPHEQYF
TGTGCCAGCAGCTTAGGGCCGGGGGCATCCCCCCACGAGCAGTACTTC
>TRBJ1-2|TRBV7-2|NA|few
CASSPRGGRDGYTF
TGTGCCAGCAGCCCTAGGGGGGGGCGAGATGGCTACACCTTC